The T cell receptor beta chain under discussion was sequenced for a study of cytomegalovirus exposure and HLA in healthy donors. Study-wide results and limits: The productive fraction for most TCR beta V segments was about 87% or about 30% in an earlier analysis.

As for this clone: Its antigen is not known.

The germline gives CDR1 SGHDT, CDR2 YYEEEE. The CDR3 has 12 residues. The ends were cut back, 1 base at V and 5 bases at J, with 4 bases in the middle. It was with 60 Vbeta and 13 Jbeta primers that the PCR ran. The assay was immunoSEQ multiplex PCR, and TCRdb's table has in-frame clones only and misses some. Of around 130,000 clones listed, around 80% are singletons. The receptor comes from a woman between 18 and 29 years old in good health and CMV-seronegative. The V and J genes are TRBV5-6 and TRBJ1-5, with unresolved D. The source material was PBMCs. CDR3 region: CASSLLDQPQHF. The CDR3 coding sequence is TGTGCCAGCAGCTTGTTAGATCAGCCCCAGCATTTT. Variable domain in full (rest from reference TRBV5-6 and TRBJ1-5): DAGVTQSPTHLIKTRGQQVTLRCSPKSGHDTVSWYQQALGQGPQFIFQYYEEEERQRGNFPDRFSGHQFPNYSSELNVNALLLGDSALYLCASSLLDQPQHFGDGTRLSIL.